This TCR beta chain was documented in a study of blood T cell repertoires in COVID-19. On the study more broadly: Acute and convalescent COVID-19 specimens originated in the United States, Italy and Spain. PBMCs, B-cell-depleted T cells, or T cells provided the cDNA or gDNA that made up the material.

Produced via immunoSEQ multiplex PCR; TCRdb's table is partial and in-frame only. The data hold about 70,000 clones, with about four fifths observed a single time. V gave up 0 bases and J gave up 10 bases; unmatched junction bases: 6. In germline, CDR1 is SGDLS, CDR2 YYNGEE. This CDR3 has 15 residues. The chain employs TRBV9 and TRBJ1-6; 8 bases are a match to TRBD1. Sequencing was done on a sample of peripheral blood. This receptor was taken from a man between 65 and 85 years old who had recovered from COVID-19. In nucleotides, the CDR3 is TGTGCCAGCAGCGTAGGGGCAGGGGGCAACTCACCCCTCCACTTT. Encoded protein: CASSVGAGGNSPLHF. Variable domain in full (rest from reference TRBV9 and TRBJ1-6): DSGVTQTPKHLITATGQRVTLRCSPRSGDLSVYWYQQSLDQGLQFLIQYYNGEERAKGNILERFSAQQFPDLHSELNLSSLELGDSALYFCASSVGAGGNSPLHFGNGTRLTVT.